The entry below gives a single T cell receptor beta chain sequence along with its context. No antigen is known for it. These data are taken from a study of graft-versus-host responses after intestinal transplantation. Study-wide background: Recipients got multivisceral, liver-intestinal, or isolated intestinal transplants. Study results and caveats: GvH clones turned up in recipient marrow; some had shown up first in ileum or blood. Where graft-donor T cell macrochimerism was present, patients had high graft-versus-host to host-versus-graft clonal ratios in allografts.

The V end lost 2 bases, the J end lost 4 bases, and 15 bases lay between the germline ends. The CDR3 consists of 16 residues. Per germline, CDR1 SGHAT and CDR2 FQNNGV. Sequencing used immunoSEQ multiplex PCR; TCRdb keeps in-frame clones, though not all of them. The sample includes 85,000 to 130,000 clones, approximately 84% of them seen just once. The chain uses TRBV11-2 and TRBJ2-1, with D possibly matching TRBD2 (5 bases). This sample comprised unstimulated CD4+ T cells sorted from spleen or lymph node cells, obtained before intestinal transplant. This clonotype originated in a human donor who received an intestinal transplant. CDR3 DNA sequence: TGTGCCAGCAGCTTATCAGAGGGAAGGCGATACAATGAGCAGTTCTTC. Amino acids: CASSLSEGRRYNEQFF.